This is a list of T cell receptor beta chains from one sample in a study of cytomegalovirus exposure and HLA in healthy donors. Here immunoSEQ multiplex PCR was the method, and the copy in TCRdb shows in-frame clones only, minus some. The sample includes tens of thousands of clones. Sequenced input: PBMCs. The receptors come from a boy between 5 and 17 years old in good health and CMV-seronegative. Each CDR3 is given with its conserved first and last residue. A D gene is named only where the DNA matches it firmly. Not every row has a clone size; where given, it reads once, few, many or a size class.

V,J,size,length,D,DNA,CDR3
TRBV6-1,TRBJ2-4,NA,12,NA,TGTGCCATACGGAGTACCAAAAACATTCAGTACTTC,CAIRSTKNIQYF
TRBV7-6,TRBJ2-3,NA,14,NA,TGTGCCAGCAGTTCAACAGGGTACACAGATACGCAGTATTTT,CASSSTGYTDTQYF
TRBV6-6,TRBJ2-3,NA,11,NA,TGTGCCAGCAGAGAGTTGGATACGCAGTATTTT,CASRELDTQYF
TRBV6-1,TRBJ2-7,NA,13,NA,TGTGCCAGCGGGGGGGCCCAAAAGGGGGAGCAGTACTTC,CASGGAQKGEQYF
TRBV30,TRBJ1-2,NA,11,NA,TGTGCCCTTACAGCCTACTATGGCTACACCTTC,CALTAYYGYTF
TRBV30,TRBJ2-1,NA,12,NA,TGTGCCTGGAGTGTAGTAGGGGATGAGCAGTTCTTC,CAWSVVGDEQFF
TRBV5-1,TRBJ1-5,NA,15,TRBD1,TGCGCCAGCAGTCCCGGGACAGGGGGCAGTCAGCCCCAGCATTTT,CASSPGTGGSQPQHF
TRBV6-1,TRBJ2-1,NA,15,TRBD2,TGTGCCAGCAGTGAAGATAGCGGGATCTACAATGAGCAGTTCTTC,CASSEDSGIYNEQFF
TRBV6-5,TRBJ2-7,NA,14,TRBD1,TGTGCCAGCAGAACACAGGGGGCTATCTACGAGCAGTACTTC,CASRTQGAIYEQYF
TRBV5-6,TRBJ2-1,NA,15,TRBD1,TGTGCCAGCAGCTTAACGGGACAGGGGTTCAATGAGCAGTTCTTC,CASSLTGQGFNEQFF
TRBV9,TRBJ1-5,NA,14,NA,TGTGCCAGCAGCGTGGCAGGGAACTATCAGCCCCAGCATTTT,CASSVAGNYQPQHF
TRBV28,TRBJ2-5,NA,15,NA,TGTGCCAGCAGTTTATCTTCAGGGGGGTGGGAGACCCAGTACTTC,CASSLSSGGWETQYF
TRBV7-9,TRBJ2-2,NA,16,NA,TGTGCCAGCGACATTACGGACCGCGGGGACACCGGGGAGCTGTTTTTT,CASDITDRGDTGELFF
TRBV10-1,TRBJ1-1,NA,13,NA,TGCGCCAGCAGTGAACAGGAGAACACTGAAGCTTTCTTT,CASSEQENTEAFF
TRBV9,TRBJ2-7,NA,16,TRBD1,TGTGCCAGCAGCGTGTGGACAGGGGGCGTTGAGTACGAGCAGTACTTC,CASSVWTGGVEYEQYF
TRBV19,TRBJ2-7,NA,13,NA,TGTGCCAGTAGTAATAGAGGGCCCTACGAGCAGTACTTC,CASSNRGPYEQYF
TRBV5-1,TRBJ1-3,NA,17,NA,TGCGCCAGCAGCCGGACACAACAGGTAGACTCTGGAAACACCATATATTTT,CASSRTQQVDSGNTIYF
TRBV11-2,TRBJ1-3,medium-sized,19,TRBD1,TGTGCCAGCAGCGGACCCGGGACAGGGGTCTACGTTACTGGAAACACCATATATTTT,CASSGPGTGVYVTGNTIYF
TRBV28,TRBJ2-2,NA,16,TRBD2,TGTGCCAGCAGTACTGGAGGGAGGGCGAACACCGGGGAGCTGTTTTTT,CASSTGGRANTGELFF
TRBV9,TRBJ1-2,NA,13,NA,TGTGCCAGCAGCCCTCGCGGGGGGGATGGCTACACCTTC,CASSPRGGDGYTF
TRBV29-1,TRBJ1-1,NA,15,TRBD1,TGCAGCGCCTCCGCACAGGGGGTGGTGAACACTGAAGCTTTCTTT,CSASAQGVVNTEAFF
TRBV30,TRBJ1-2,NA,14,NA,TGTGCCTGGAGTGTACTAGGACTCAACTATGGCTACACCTTC,CAWSVLGLNYGYTF
TRBV6-5,TRBJ1-2,NA,15,NA,TGTGCCAGCAGTTACTCATTACAGGGCGACTATGGCTACACCTTC,CASSYSLQGDYGYTF
TRBV5-6,TRBJ2-5,NA,14,NA,TGTGCCAGCGAACAGACAGGTAGTCAAGAGACCCAGTACTTC,CASEQTGSQETQYF